This T cell receptor (beta chain) was obtained from a study of blood T cell repertoires in COVID-19. Study context: Acute and convalescent COVID-19 specimens originated in the United States, Italy and Spain. The cDNA or gDNA used as material had been derived from T cells, B-cell-depleted T cells, or PBMCs.

Germline loops: CDR1 MNHEY, CDR2 SVGAGI. Trimming pared 6 bases from V and 1 base from J, leaving 15 bases between. The CDR3 runs to 15 residues. The authors' processing: Amplification of reference gene primers was used by the study to estimate nucleated cell counts. The repertoire was sequenced with immunoSEQ multiplex PCR; TCRdb's copy has only in-frame clones and lacks some. D and trimming come from the DNA, and the V and J calls and clone size come from that table. The sample comprises nearly 15,000 clones, roughly 90% of which are singletons, and less than 4% rests with the top ten. Source material: peripheral blood. The source is a human donor in a cohort sampled during active COVID-19. The chain has TRBV6-5 and TRBJ1-2; a possible D gene is TRBD1 (6 bases). The CDR3 DNA reads as TGTGCCAGCAGGTTACAGGGTCCGGGTAACTATGGCTACACCTTC. Its translation: CASRLQGPGNYGYTF.